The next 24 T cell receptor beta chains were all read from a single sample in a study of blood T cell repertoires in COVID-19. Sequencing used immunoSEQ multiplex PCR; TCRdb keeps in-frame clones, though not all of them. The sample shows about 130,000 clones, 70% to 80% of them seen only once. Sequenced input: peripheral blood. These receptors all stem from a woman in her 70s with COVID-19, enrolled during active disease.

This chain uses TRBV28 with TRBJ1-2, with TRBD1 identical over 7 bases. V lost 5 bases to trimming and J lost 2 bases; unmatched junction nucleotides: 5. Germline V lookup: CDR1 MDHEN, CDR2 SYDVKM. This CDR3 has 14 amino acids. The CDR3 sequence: CASSPPGGNYGYTF. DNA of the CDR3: TGTGCCAGCAGTCCCCCAGGGGGAAACTATGGCTACACCTTC.

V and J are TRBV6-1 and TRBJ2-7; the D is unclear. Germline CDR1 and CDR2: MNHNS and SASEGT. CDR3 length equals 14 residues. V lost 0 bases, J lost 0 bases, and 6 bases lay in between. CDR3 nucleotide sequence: TGTGCCAGCAGTGAAGCCAGGTTCTCCTACGAGCAGTACTTC. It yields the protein CASSEARFSYEQYF.

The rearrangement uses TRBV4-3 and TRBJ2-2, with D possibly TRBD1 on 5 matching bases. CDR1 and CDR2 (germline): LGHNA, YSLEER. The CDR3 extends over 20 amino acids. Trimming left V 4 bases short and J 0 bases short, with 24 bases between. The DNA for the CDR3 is TGCGCCAGCAGCCCCTACCACTGGCGTAGGGGTGCGGCGAACACCGGGGAGCTGTTTTTT. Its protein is CASSPYHWRRGAANTGELFF.

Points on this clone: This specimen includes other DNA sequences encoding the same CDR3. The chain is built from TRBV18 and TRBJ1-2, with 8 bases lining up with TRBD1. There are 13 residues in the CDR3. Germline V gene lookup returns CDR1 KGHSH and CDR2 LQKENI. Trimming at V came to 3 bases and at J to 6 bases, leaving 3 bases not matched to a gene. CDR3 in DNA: TGTGCCAGCTCACCGGACAGGGTGAATGGCTACACCTTC. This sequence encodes CASSPDRVNGYTF.

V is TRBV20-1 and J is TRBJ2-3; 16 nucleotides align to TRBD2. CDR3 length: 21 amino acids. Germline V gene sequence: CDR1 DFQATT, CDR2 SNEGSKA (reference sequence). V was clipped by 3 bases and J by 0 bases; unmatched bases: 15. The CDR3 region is CSASPHYPGLAGGRSTDTQYF. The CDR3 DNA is TGCAGTGCTAGTCCGCATTATCCGGGACTAGCGGGGGGGAGGAGCACAGATACGCAGTATTTT.

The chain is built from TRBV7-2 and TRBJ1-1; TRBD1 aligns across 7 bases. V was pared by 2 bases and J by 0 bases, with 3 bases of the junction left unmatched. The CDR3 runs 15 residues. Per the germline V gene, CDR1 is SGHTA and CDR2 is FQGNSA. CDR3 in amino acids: CASSLMGTVNTEAFF. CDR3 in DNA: TGTGCCAGCAGCTTAATGGGGACAGTGAACACTGAAGCTTTCTTT.

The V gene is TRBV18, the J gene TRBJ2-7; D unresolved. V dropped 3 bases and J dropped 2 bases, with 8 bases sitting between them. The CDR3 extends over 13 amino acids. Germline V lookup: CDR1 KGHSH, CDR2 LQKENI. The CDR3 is CASSPQETYEQYF. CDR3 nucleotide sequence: TGTGCCAGCTCACCGCAGGAAACCTACGAGCAGTACTTC.

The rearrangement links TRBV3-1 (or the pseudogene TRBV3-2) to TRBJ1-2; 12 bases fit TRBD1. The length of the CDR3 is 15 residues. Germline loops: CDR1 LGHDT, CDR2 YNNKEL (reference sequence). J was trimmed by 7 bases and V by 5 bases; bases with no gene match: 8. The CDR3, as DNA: TGTGCCAGCAGCTCCCCGGGACAGGGGGCTCGTGGCTACACCTTC. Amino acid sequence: CASSSPGQGARGYTF.

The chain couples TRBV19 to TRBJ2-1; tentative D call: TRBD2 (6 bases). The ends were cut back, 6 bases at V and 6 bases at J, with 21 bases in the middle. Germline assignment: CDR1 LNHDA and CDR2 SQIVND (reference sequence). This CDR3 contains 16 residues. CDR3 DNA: TGTGCCAGTAGACCAAACCTATCCGCGGGACGCAATGAGCAGTTCTTC. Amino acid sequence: CASRPNLSAGRNEQFF.

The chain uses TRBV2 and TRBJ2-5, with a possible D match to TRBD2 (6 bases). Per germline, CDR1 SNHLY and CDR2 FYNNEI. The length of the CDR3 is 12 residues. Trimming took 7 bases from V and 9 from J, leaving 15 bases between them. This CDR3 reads CASTPGDPAQYF. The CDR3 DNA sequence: TGTGCCAGCACCCCGGGGGACCCGGCCCAGTACTTC. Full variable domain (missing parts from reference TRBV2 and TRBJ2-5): EPEVTQTPSHQVTQMGQEVILRCVPISNHLYFYWYRQILGQKVEFLVSFYNNEISEKSEIFDDQFSVERPDGSNFTLKIRSTKLEDSAMYFCASTPGDPAQYFGPGTRLLVL.

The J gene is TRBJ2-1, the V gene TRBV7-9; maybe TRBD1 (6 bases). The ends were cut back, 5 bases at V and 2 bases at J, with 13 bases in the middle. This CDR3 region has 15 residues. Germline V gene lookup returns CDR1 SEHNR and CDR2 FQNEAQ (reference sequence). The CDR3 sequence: CASSPKGVAYNEQFF. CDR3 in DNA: TGTGCCAGCAGCCCTAAGGGGGTCGCCTACAATGAGCAGTTCTTC.

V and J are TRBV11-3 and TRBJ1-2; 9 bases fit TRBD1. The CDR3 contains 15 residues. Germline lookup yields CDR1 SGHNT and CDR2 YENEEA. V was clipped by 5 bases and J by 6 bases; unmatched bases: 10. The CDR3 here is CASSRGTGLGDGYTF. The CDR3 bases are TGTGCCAGCAGCCGGGGGACAGGGCTCGGCGATGGCTACACCTTC.

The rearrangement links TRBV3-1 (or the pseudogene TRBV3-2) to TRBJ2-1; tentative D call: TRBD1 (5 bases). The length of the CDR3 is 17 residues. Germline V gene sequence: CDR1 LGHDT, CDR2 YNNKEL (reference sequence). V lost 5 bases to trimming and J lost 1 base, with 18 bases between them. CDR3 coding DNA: TGTGCCAGCAGCGGTGGTCTACTGAGACAGTCCTACAATGAGCAGTTCTTC. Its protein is CASSGGLLRQSYNEQFF.

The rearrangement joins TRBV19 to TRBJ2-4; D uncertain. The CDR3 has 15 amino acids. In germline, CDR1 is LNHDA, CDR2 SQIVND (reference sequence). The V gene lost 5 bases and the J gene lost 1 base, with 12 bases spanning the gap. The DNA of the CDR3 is TGTGCCAGTAGTGTCGGCGGCGCGGCCAAAAACATTCAGTACTTC. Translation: CASSVGGAAKNIQYF.

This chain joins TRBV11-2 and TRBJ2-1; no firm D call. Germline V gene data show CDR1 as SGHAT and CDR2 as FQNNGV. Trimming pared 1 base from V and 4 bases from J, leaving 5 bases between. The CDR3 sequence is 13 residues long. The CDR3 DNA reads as TGTGCCAGCAGCTTAGCCAGTTACAATGAGCAGTTCTTC. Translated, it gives CASSLASYNEQFF.

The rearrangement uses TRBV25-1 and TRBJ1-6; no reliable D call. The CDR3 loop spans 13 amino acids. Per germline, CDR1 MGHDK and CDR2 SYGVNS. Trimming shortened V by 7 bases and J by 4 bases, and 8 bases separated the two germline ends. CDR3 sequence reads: CASKAGYNSPLHF. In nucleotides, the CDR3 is TGTGCCAGCAAAGCGGGGTATAATTCACCCCTCCACTTT.

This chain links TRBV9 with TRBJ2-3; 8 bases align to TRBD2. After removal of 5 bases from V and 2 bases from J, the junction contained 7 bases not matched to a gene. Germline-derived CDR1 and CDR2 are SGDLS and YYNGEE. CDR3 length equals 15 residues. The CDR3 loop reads CASSLGGAFTDTQYF. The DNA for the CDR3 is TGTGCCAGCAGTCTCGGGGGGGCCTTCACAGATACGCAGTATTTT.

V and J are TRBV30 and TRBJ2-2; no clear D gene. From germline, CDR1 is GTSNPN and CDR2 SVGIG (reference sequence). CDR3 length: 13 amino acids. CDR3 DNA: TGTGCTTCCCGCCCCTTTCAGGCCGGGGAGCTGTTTTTT. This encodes CASRPFQAGELFF.

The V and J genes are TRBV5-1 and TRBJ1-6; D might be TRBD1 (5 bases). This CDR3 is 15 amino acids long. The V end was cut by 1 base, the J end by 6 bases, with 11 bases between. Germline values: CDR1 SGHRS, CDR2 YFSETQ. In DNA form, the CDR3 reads TGCGCCAGCAGCTTGTCTAACAGGCTTAATTCACCCCTCCACTTT. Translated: CASSLSNRLNSPLHF.

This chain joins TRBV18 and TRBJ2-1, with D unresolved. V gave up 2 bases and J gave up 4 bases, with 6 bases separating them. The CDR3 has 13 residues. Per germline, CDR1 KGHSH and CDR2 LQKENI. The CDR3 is CASSPFQYNEQFF. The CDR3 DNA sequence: TGTGCCAGCTCACCATTTCAGTACAATGAGCAGTTCTTC.

The CDR3 DNA reads TGCGCCAGCAGCTTTAGTTTGGAGACCCAGTACTTC. It yields the protein CASSFSLETQYF. The chain carries TRBV5-1 and TRBJ2-5; no clear D. This CDR3 spans 12 amino acids. Trimming pared 2 bases from V and 5 bases from J, leaving 7 bases between. CDR1 is SGHRS and CDR2 is YFSETQ in the germline V gene.

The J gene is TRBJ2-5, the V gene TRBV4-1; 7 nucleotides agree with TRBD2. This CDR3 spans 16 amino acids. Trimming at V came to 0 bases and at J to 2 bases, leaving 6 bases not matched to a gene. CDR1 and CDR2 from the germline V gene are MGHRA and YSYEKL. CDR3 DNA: TGCGCCAGCAGCCAAGATCAGATGGGAGGGCAAGAGACCCAGTACTTC. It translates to CASSQDQMGGQETQYF.

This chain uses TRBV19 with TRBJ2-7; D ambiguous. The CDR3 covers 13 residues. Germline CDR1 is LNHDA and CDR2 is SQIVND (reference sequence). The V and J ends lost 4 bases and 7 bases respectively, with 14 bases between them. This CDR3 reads CASSTGGPWEQYF. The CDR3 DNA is TGTGCCAGTAGTACTGGTGGGCCGTGGGAGCAGTACTTC.

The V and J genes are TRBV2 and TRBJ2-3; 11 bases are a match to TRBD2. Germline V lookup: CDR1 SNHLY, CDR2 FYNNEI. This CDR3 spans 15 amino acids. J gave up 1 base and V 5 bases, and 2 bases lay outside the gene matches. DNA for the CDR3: TGTGCCAGCAGTTTACTAGCGGGGGGCACAGATACGCAGTATTTT. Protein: CASSLLAGGTDTQYF. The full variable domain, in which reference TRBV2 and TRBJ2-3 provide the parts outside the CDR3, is EPEVTQTPSHQVTQMGQEVILRCVPISNHLYFYWYRQILGQKVEFLVSFYNNEISEKSEIFDDQFSVERPDGSNFTLKIRSTKLEDSAMYFCASSLLAGGTDTQYFGPGTRLTVL.